This T cell receptor beta chain was sequenced during a study of blood T cells in healthy people across ages. Together with a sample-barcoded 5' primer, a J-beta primer mix was included in a second PCR lasting about 6 to 12 cycles. TCRdb reprocessed the 5' RACE reads with MiXCR, giving one entry per CDR3 protein. The sample has around 1,000,000 distinct CDR3 sequences; approximately 26% are singletons. J gave up 6 bases and V 4 bases, and 5 bases lay outside the gene matches. This CDR3 region has 14 residues. Looked up from germline, CDR1 is WSHSY and CDR2 is SAAADI. These same records also appear under a second study, on T cells of mothers and their children. As that study records: The people who donated were a few healthy Caucasian mothers and their six children.

The sample was blood. The V gene is TRBV10-2, the J gene TRBJ1-2; 10 bases align to TRBD1. The TCR sequence derives from a girl aged 2 to 10 in good health. The CDR3 DNA reads as TGCGCCAGCAGTGGGGGACAGGGGATGGATGGCTACACCTTC. Its translation: CASSGGQGMDGYTF.